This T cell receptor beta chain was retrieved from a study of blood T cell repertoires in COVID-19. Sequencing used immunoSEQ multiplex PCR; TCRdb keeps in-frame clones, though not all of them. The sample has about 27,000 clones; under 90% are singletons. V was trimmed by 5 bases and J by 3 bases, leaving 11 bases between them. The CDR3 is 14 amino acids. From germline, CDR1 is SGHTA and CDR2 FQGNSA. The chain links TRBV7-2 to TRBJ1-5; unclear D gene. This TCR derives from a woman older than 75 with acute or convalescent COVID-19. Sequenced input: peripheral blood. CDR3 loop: CASSPPIPNQPQHF. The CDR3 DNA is TGTGCCAGCAGCCCCCCAATCCCCAATCAGCCCCAGCATTTT. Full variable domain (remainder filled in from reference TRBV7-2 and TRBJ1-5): GAGVSQSPSNKVTEKGKDVELRCDPISGHTALYWYRQSLGQGLEFLIYFQGNSAPDKSGLPSDRFSAERTGGSVSTLTIQRTQQEDSAVYLCASSPPIPNQPQHFGDGTRLSIL.